This T cell receptor (beta chain) was captured in a study of regulatory T cells in long-lasting Graves disease. This clonotype occurred many times. Its antigen is unidentified. Germline assignment: CDR1 MDHEN and CDR2 SYDVKM. CDR3 size: 16 residues. The V end lost 2 bases, the J end lost 0 bases, and 13 bases lay between the germline ends. The time point here: newly diagnosed GD, antithyroid drugs for less than 3 months. Construction of the TCR library relied on RNA isolated from PBMCs. Sequencing libraries for TCR beta were prepared with iRepertoire HTBI primers and Arm-PCR of CDR3 regions. TCRdb recomputed calls from the multiplex PCR reads with MiXCR, one row per CDR3 protein. The top ten hold less than 45% of the sample, which has fewer than 350,000 distinct CDR3 sequences, about a sixth seen once. Study-wide findings and caveats: Persistent Graves' disease cases displayed lower TCR diversity than newly diagnosed ones. Persistent cases favored TRBV28, TRBJ1-2 and TRBJ2-5.

The chain combines TRBV28 with TRBJ1-1; no definite D call. This clonotype was sampled from a female donor with Graves disease. Sequenced here: peripheral blood mononuclear cells (PBMCs), sampled at new diagnosis, from a patient treated with antithyroid drugs. Here the CDR3 reads CASSLELPGMNTEAFF. The CDR3 DNA sequence: TGTGCCAGCAGTTTAGAGCTCCCAGGTATGAACACTGAAGCTTTCTTT.